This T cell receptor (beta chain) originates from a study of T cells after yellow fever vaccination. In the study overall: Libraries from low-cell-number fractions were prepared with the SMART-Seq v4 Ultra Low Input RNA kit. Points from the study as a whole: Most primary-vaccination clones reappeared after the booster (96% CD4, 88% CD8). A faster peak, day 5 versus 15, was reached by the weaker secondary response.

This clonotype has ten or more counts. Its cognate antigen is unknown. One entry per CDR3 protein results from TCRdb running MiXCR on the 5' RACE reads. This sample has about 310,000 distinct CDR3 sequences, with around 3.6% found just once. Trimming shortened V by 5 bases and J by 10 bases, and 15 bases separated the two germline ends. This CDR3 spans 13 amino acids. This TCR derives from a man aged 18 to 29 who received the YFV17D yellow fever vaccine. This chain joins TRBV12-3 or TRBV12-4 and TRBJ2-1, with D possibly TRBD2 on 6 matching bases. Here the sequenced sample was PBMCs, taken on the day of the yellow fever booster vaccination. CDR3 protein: CASSLPSAWEQFF. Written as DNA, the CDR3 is TGTGCCAGCAGTCTCCCTAGCGCATGGGAGCAGTTCTTC.